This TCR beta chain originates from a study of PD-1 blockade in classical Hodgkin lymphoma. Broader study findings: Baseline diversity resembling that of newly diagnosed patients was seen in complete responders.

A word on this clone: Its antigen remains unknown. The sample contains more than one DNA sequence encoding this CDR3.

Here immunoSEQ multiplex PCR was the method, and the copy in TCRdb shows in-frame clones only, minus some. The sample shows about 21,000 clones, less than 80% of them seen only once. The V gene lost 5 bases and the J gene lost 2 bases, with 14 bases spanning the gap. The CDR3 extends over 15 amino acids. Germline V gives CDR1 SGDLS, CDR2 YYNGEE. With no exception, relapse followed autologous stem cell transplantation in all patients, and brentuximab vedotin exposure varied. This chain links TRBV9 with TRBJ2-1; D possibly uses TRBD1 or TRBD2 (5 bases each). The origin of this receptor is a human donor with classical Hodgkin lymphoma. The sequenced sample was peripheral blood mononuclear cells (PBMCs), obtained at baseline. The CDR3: CASSSRGAPYNEQFF. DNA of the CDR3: TGTGCCAGCAGTTCTCGGGGCGCCCCCTACAATGAGCAGTTCTTC.